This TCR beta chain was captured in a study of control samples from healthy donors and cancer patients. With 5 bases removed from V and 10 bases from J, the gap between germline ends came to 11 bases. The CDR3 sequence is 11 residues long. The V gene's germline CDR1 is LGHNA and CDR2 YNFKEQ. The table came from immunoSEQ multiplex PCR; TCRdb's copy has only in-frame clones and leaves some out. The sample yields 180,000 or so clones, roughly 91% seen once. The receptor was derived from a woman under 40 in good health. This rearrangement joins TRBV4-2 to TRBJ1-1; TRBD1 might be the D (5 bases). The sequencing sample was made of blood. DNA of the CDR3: TGTGCCAGCAGCGGGGGGAGAGCAGCTTTCTTT. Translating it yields CASSGGRAAFF.